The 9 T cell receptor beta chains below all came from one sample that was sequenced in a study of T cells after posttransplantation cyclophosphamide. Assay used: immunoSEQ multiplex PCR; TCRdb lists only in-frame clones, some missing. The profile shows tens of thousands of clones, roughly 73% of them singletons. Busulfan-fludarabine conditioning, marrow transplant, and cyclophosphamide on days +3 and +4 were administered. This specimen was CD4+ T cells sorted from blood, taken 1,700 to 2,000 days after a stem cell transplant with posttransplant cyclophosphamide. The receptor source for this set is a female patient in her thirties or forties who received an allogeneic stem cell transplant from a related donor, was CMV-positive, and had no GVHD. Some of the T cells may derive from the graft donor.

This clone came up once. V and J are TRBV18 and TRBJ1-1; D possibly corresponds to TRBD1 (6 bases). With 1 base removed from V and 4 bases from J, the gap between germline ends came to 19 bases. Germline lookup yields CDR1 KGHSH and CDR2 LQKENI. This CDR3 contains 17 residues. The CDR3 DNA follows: TGTGCCAGCTCACCACTTCAATCGCCAGGGGTGGGCACTGAAGCTTTCTTT. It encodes CASSPLQSPGVGTEAFF. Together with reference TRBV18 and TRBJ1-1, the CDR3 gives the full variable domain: NAGVMQNPRHLVRRRGQEARLRCSPMKGHSHVYWYRQLPEEGLKFMVYLQKENIIDESGMPKERFSAEFPKEGPSILRIQQVVRGDSAAYFCASSPLQSPGVGTEAFFGQGTRLTVV.

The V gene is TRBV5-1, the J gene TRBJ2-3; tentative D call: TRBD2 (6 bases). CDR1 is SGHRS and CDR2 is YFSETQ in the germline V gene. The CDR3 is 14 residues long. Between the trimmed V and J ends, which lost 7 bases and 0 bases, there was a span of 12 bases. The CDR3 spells CASRDLLSTDTQYF. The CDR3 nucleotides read TGCGCCAGCCGGGACTTATTAAGCACAGATACGCAGTATTTT.

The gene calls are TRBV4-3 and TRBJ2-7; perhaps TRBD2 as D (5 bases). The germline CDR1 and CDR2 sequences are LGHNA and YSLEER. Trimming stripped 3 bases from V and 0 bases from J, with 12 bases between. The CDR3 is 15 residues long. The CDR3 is CASSQDWVSSYEQYF. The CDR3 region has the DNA TGCGCCAGCAGCCAGGACTGGGTCAGCTCCTACGAGCAGTACTTC.

The chain's CDR3 is CASSFTSGGAFSKNIQYF. CDR3 sequence (DNA): TGCGCCAGCAGCTTCACTAGCGGGGGGGCCTTTAGCAAAAACATTCAGTACTTC. This chain uses TRBV5-1 with TRBJ2-4, with 13 bases that match TRBD2. J gave up 3 bases and V 2 bases, and 8 bases lay outside the gene matches. CDR3 length: 18 residues. Germline-derived CDR1 and CDR2 are SGHRS and YFSETQ.

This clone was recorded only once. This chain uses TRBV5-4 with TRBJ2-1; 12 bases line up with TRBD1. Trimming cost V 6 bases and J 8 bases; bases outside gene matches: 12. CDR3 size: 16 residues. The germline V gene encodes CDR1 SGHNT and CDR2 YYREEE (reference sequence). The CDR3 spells CASTPNLGQGAYEQFF. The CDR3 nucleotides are TGTGCCAGCACTCCCAATCTGGGACAGGGGGCTTATGAGCAGTTCTTC.

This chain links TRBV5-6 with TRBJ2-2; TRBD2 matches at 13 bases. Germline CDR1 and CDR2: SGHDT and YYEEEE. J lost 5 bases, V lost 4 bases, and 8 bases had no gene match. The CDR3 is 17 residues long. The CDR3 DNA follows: TGTGCCAGCAGCCGGCCGGGACTAGCGGGGTATACCGGGGAGCTGTTTTTT. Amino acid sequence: CASSRPGLAGYTGELFF. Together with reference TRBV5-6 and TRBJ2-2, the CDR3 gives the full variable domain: DAGVTQSPTHLIKTRGQQVTLRCSPKSGHDTVSWYQQALGQGPQFIFQYYEEEERQRGNFPDRFSGHQFPNYSSELNVNALLLGDSALYLCASSRPGLAGYTGELFFGEGSRLTVL.

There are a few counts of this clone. The CDR3 protein is CSTGDGENTIYF. Written as DNA, the CDR3 is TGCAGCACGGGGGACGGGGAAAACACCATATATTTT. The chain combines TRBV29-1 with TRBJ1-3; D might be TRBD1 (5 bases). Trimming stripped 8 bases from V and 6 bases from J, with 14 bases between. Germline CDR1 is SQVTM and CDR2 is ANQGSEA. There are 12 residues in the CDR3.

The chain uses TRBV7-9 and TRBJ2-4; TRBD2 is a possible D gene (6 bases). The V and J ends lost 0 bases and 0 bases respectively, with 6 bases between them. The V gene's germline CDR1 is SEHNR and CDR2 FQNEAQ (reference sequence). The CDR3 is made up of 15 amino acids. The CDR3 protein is CASSLAGGAKNIQYF. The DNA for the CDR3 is TGTGCCAGCAGCTTAGCGGGGGGAGCCAAAAACATTCAGTACTTC.

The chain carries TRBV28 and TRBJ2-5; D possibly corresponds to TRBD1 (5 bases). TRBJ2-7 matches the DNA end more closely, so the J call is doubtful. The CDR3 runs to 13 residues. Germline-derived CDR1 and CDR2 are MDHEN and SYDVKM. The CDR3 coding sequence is TGTGCCAGCAGTTTGGGGCAGACCTACGAGCAGTACTTC. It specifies CASSLGQTYEQYF.